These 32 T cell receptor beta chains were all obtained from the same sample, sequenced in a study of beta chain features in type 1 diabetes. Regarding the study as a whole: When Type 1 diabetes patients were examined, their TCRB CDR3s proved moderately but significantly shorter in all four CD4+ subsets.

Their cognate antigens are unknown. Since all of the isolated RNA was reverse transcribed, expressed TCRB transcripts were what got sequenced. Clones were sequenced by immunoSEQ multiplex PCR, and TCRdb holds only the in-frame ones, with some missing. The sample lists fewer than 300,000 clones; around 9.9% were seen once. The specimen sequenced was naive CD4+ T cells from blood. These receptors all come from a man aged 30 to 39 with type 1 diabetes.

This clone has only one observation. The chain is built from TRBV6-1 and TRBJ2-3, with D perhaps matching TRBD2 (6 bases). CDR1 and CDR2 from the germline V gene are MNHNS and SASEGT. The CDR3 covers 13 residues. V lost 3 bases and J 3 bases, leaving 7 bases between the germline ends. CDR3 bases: TGTGCCAGCAGTGAGGCGGGGACAGATACGCAGTATTTT. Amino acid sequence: CASSEAGTDTQYF.

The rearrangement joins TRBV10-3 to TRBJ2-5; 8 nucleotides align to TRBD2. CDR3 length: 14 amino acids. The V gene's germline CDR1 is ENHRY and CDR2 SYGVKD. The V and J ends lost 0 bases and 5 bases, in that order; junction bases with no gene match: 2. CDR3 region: CAISESTGGETQYF. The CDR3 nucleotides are TGTGCCATCAGTGAGTCGACGGGGGGGGAGACCCAGTACTTC.

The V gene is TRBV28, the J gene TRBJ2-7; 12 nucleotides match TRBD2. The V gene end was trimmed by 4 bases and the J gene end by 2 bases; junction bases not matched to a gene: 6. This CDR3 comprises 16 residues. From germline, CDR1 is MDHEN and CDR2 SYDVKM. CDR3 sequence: CASSSPGLAGPYEQYF. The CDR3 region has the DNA TGTGCCAGCAGTTCTCCCGGACTAGCGGGGCCCTACGAGCAGTACTTC.

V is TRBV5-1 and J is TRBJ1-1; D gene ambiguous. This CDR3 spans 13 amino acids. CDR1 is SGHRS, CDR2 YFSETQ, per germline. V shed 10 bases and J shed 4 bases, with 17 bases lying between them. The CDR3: CAFSAGEGTEAFF. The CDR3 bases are TGCGCCTTCTCGGCAGGTGAGGGCACTGAAGCTTTCTTT.

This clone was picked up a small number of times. The CDR3 coding sequence is TGTGCCAGCAGCTTAGCTGGGACAGAAAACTCCTACGAGCAGTACTTC. Translated, it gives CASSLAGTENSYEQYF. The chain combines TRBV7-2 with TRBJ2-7, with 7 bases identical to TRBD1. The length of the CDR3 is 16 residues. After removal of 0 bases from V and 0 bases from J, the junction contained 5 bases not matched to a gene. Germline lookup yields CDR1 SGHTA and CDR2 FQGNSA.

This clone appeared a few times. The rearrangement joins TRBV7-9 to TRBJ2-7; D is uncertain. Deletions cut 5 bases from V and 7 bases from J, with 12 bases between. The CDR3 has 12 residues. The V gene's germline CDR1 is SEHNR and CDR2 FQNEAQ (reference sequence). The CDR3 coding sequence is TGTGCCAGCAGCCGAGGTGAAGTGGAGCAGTACTTC. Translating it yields CASSRGEVEQYF.

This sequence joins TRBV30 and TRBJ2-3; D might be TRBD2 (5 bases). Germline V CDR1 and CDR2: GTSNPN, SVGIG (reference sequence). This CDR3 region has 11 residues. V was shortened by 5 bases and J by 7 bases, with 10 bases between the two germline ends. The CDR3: CAWAGGHTQYF. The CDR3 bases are TGTGCCTGGGCAGGAGGACATACGCAGTATTTT.

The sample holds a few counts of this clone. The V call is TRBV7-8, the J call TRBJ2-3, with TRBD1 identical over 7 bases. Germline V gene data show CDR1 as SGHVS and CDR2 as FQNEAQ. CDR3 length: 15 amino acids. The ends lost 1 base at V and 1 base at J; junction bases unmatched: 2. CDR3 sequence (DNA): TGTGCCAGCAGCTTAGAGGGGGCGGGCACAGATACGCAGTATTTT. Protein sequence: CASSLEGAGTDTQYF.

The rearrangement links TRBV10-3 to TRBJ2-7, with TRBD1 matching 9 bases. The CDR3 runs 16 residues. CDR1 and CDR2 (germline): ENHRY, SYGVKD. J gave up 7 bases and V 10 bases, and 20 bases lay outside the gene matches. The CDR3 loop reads CATNEAKRTGVKEQYF. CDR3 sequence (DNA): TGTGCCACCAATGAGGCAAAGAGGACAGGGGTTAAGGAGCAGTACTTC.

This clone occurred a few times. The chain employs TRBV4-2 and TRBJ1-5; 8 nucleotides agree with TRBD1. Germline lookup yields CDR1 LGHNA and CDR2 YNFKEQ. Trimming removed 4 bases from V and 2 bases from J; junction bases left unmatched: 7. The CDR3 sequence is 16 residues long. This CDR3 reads CASSREGTGGNQPQHF. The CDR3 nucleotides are TGTGCCAGCAGCCGGGAGGGGACAGGTGGCAATCAGCCCCAGCATTTT.

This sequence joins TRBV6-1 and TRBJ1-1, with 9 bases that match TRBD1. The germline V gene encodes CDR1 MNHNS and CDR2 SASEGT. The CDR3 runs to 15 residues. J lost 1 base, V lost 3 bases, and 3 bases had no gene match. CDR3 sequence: CASSDQTGGNTEAFF. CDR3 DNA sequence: TGTGCCAGCAGTGACCAGACAGGGGGGAACACTGAAGCTTTCTTT.

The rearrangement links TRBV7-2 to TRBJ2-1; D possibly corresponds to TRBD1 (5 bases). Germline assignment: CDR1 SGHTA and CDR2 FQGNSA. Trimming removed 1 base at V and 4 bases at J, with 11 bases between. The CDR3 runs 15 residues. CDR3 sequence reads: CASSLGLGAYNEQFF. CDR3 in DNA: TGTGCCAGCAGCTTAGGTTTAGGGGCGTACAATGAGCAGTTCTTC.

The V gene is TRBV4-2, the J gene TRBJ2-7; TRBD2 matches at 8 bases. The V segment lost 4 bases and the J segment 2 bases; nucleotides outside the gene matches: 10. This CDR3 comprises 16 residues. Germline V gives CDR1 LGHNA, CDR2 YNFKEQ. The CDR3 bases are TGTGCCAGCAGCCTATCAACTAGCGGACTCACCTACGAGCAGTACTTC. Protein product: CASSLSTSGLTYEQYF.

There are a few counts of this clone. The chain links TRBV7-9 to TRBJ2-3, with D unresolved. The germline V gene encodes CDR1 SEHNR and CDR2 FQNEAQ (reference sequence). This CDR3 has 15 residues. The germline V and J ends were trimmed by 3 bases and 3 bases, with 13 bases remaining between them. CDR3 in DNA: TGTGCCAGCAGCTTCACTACCCCTGGGACAGATACGCAGTATTTT. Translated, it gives CASSFTTPGTDTQYF.

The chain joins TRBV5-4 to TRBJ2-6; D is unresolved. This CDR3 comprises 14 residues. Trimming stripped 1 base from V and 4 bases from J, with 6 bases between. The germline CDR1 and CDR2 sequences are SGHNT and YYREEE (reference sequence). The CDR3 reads CASSLFGGANVLTF. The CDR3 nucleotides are TGTGCCAGCAGCTTGTTCGGGGGGGCCAACGTCCTGACTTTC.

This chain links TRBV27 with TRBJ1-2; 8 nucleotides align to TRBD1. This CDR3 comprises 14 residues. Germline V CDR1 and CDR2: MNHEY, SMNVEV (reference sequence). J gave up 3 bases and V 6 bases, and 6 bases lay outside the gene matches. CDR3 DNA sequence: TGTGCCAGCAGCCGCGGGACAGGAGACTATGGCTACACCTTC. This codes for CASSRGTGDYGYTF.

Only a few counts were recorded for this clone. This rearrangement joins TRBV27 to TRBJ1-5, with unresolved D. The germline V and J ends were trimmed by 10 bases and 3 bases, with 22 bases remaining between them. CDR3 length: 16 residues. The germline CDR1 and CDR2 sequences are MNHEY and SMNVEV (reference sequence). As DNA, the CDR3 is TGTGCCACCTCCCAGGAGGGAAGTAGTTACAATCAGCCCCAGCATTTT. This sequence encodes CATSQEGSSYNQPQHF.

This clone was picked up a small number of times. The CDR3 nucleotides are TGTGCCAGCAGCCTCGAGGGCTCTGGGGCCAACGTCCTGACTTTC. It is translated as CASSLEGSGANVLTF. This rearrangement joins TRBV6-1 to TRBJ2-6, with D perhaps TRBD2 (5 bases). CDR1 and CDR2 (germline): MNHNS, SASEGT. V lost 6 bases and J lost 0, with 9 bases in between. This CDR3 spans 15 amino acids.

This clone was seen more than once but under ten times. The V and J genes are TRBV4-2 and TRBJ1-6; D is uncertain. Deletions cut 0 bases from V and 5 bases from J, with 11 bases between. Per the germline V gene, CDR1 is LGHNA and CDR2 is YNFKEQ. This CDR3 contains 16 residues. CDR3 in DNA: TGTGCCAGCAGCCAAGATGCGGCAGCCGATAATTCACCCCTCCACTTT. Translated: CASSQDAAADNSPLHF.

The CDR3 is CASSQGSGNYGYTF. CDR3 in DNA: TGCGCCAGCAGCCAAGGGTCAGGGAACTATGGCTACACCTTC. The chain recombines TRBV4-1 with TRBJ1-2; D might be TRBD1 (5 bases). CDR1 MGHRA and CDR2 YSYEKL come from the germline V gene. Trimming left V 1 base short and J 2 bases short, with 8 bases between. The CDR3 has 14 residues.

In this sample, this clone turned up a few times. The CDR3 loop is CASSVDYRQETQYF. The CDR3 coding sequence is TGTGCCAGCAGCGTAGACTACCGCCAAGAGACCCAGTACTTC. The rearrangement joins TRBV9 to TRBJ2-5; D is unclear. Germline-derived CDR1 and CDR2 are SGDLS and YYNGEE. Trimming pared 0 bases from V and 1 base from J, leaving 7 bases between. CDR3 length equals 14 residues.

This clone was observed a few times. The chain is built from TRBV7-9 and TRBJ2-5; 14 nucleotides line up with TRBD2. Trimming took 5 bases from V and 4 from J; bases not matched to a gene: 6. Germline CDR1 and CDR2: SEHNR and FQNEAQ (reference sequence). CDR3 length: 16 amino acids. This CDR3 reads CASSEWGLAGAETQYF. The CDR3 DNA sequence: TGTGCCAGCAGCGAGTGGGGACTAGCGGGGGCAGAGACCCAGTACTTC.

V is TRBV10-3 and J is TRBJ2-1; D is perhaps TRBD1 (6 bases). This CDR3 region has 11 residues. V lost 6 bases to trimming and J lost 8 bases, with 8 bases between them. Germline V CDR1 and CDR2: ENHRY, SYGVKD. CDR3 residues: CAIRGAYEQFF. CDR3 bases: TGTGCCATCAGGGGGGCCTATGAGCAGTTCTTC.

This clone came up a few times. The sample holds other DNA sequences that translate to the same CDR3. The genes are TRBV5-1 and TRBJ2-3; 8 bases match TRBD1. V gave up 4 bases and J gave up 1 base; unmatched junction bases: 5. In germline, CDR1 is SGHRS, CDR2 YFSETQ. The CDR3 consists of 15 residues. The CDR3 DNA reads TGCGCCAGCAGCCTCCAGGGGGCCGGCACAGATACGCAGTATTTT. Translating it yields CASSLQGAGTDTQYF.

The CDR3 DNA reads as TGTGCCAGCAGCTTACAGGTCGAGCAGTACTTC. This codes for CASSLQVEQYF. The chain links TRBV7-9 to TRBJ2-7; D remains ambiguous. The CDR3 totals 11 residues. Trimming removed 2 bases from V and 6 bases from J, with 5 bases in between. The germline gives CDR1 SEHNR, CDR2 FQNEAQ (reference sequence).

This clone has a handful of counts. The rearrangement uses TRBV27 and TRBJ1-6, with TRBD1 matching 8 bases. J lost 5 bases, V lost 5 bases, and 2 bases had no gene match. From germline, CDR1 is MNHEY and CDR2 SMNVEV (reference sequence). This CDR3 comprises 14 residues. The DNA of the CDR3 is TGTGCCAGCAGTCGACAGGGGAATAATTCACCCCTCCACTTT. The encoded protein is CASSRQGNNSPLHF.

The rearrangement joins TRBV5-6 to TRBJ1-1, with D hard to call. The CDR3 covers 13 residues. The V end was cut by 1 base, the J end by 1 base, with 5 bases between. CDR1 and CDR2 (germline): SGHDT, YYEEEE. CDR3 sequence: CASSLWRNTEAFF. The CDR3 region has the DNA TGTGCCAGCAGCTTGTGGAGGAACACTGAAGCTTTCTTT.

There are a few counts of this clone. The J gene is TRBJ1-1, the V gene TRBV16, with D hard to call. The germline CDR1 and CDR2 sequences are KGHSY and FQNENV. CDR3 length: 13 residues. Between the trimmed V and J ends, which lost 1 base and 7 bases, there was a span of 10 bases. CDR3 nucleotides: TGTGCCAGCAGCCAATTTCTTGCCTATGAAGCTTTCTTT. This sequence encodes CASSQFLAYEAFF.

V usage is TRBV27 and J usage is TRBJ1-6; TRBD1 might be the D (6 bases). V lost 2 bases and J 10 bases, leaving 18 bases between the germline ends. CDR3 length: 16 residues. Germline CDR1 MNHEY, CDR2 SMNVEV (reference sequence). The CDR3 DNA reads TGTGCCAGCAGTTTAGTCCCTCAGGGGATTTGGTCACCCCTCCACTTT. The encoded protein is CASSLVPQGIWSPLHF.

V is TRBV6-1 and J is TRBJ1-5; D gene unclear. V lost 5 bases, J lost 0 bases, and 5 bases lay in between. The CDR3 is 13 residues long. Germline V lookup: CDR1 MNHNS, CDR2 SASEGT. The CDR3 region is CASSRVSNQPQHF. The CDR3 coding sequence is TGTGCCAGCAGTCGAGTTAGCAATCAGCCCCAGCATTTT.

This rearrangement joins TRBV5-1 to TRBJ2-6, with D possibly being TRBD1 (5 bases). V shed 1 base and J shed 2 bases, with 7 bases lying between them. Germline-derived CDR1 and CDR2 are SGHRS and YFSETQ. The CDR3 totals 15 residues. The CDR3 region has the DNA TGCGCCAGCAGCTTGAGGGGCCCTGGGGCCAACGTCCTGACTTTC. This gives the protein CASSLRGPGANVLTF.

Written as DNA, the CDR3 is TGTGCCAGCAGCTTGGCCGGGGATAGGGGCTACACCTTC. It yields the protein CASSLAGDRGYTF. The chain combines TRBV5-4 with TRBJ1-2, with D unclear. Germline V gene data show CDR1 as SGHNT and CDR2 as YYREEE (reference sequence). Trimming stripped 0 bases from V and 8 bases from J, with 11 bases between. CDR3 length equals 13 residues. The variable domain in full, completed from reference TRBV5-4 and TRBJ1-2, reads ETGVTQSPTHLIKTRGQQVTLRCSSQSGHNTVSWYQQALGQGPQFIFQYYREEENGRGNFPPRFSGLQFPNYSSELNVNALELDDSALYLCASSLAGDRGYTFGSGTRLTVV.